The T cell receptor (beta chain) under discussion was sequenced for a study of cytomegalovirus exposure and HLA in healthy donors. Whole-study results and caveats: Reported results showed that the classifier diagnosed cytomegalovirus status with high specificity and sensitivity.

PCR involved 60 Vbeta and 13 Jbeta primers. As processed by the authors: The count from a later analysis was about 80 million unique TCR beta chains, 9 million to 12 million of them shared. Generated by immunoSEQ multiplex PCR, the TCRdb table keeps only in-frame clones and is missing some. V, J and clone size are taken as reported in that table, and D and trimming were inferred from the DNA itself. The sample has about 130,000 clones; around three quarters are singletons. Note on this clone: The antigen remains undetermined.

The CDR3 is made up of 15 amino acids. Germline assignment: CDR1 MNHEY and CDR2 SMNVEV (reference sequence). V usage is TRBV27 and J usage is TRBJ2-5, with TRBD2 identical over 12 bases. The end of the DNA fits TRBJ2-7 better, so the J call may be wrong. Sequences were obtained from PBMCs. The TCR originated in a young man in good health and CMV-seronegative. The CDR3 is CASSRLAGELIEQYF. The CDR3 bases are TGTGCCAGCAGTAGACTAGCGGGAGAGTTGATCGAGCAGTACTTC.